Listed here is a single T cell receptor (beta chain). The antigen is undetermined. The data originate from a study of graft-versus-host responses after intestinal transplantation. Study-wide context: Isolated intestinal, liver-intestinal, or multivisceral transplants were what recipients had.

Some clones are missing from TCRdb's copy, which holds only in-frame ones; the method was immunoSEQ multiplex PCR. Here the sample spans 150,000 or so clones, about nine tenths being singletons. Study-level results: Within the allografts of patients who had graft-donor T cell macrochimerism, graft-versus-host to host-versus-graft clonal ratios were high. The recipient marrow held GvH clones, and some of them showed up first in ileum or blood.

Sequenced here: unstimulated CD4+ T cells sorted from spleen or lymph node cells, sampled before intestinal transplant. The sequence came from a human donor who received an intestinal transplant.

CDR3 in amino acids: CANRDRRDIQYF. CDR3 nucleotides: TGTGCCAACCGGGACAGGCGGGACATTCAGTACTTC. The V gene is TRBV5-8, the J gene TRBJ2-4; 8 positions agree with TRBD1. J was trimmed by 8 bases and V by 9 bases; bases with no gene match: 7. Germline assignment: CDR1 SGHTS and CDR2 YDEGEE. The CDR3 loop spans 12 amino acids.